This T cell receptor (beta chain) originates from a study of cytomegalovirus exposure and HLA in healthy donors. The study, taken as a whole, reports: The study designated fewer than 200 TCR beta chains cytomegalovirus-associated.

The PCR contained 60 Vbeta and 13 Jbeta primers. Sequencing was performed with immunoSEQ multiplex PCR; in TCRdb, only in-frame clones are kept and a portion is missing. Among about 210,000 clones, over 60% were seen once, and the ten largest hold 1.5% to 2%. The germline CDR1 and CDR2 sequences are LNHDA and SQIVND (reference sequence). V was clipped by 5 bases and J by 1 base, with 11 bases between them. The CDR3 runs to 14 residues. Worth noting for this clone: Its antigen is unidentified.

This clonotype was obtained from a male donor in good health and CMV-seronegative. The V and J genes are TRBV19 and TRBJ1-1; tentatively, D is TRBD1 (6 bases). The material sequenced was PBMCs. The CDR3 spells CASSPQDRNTEAFF. CDR3 nucleotide sequence: TGTGCCAGTAGTCCCCAGGACAGGAACACTGAAGCTTTCTTT. The variable domain in full, with the rest retrieved from reference TRBV19 and TRBJ1-1, is DGGITQSPKYLFRKEGQNVTLSCEQNLNHDAMYWYRQDPGQGLRLIYYSQIVNDFQKGDIAEGYSVSREKKESFPLTVTSAQKNPTAFYLCASSPQDRNTEAFFGQGTRLTVV.